This T cell receptor beta chain was identified in a study of PD-1 blockade in classical Hodgkin lymphoma. Relapse was seen in all patients after autologous stem cell transplantation, and brentuximab vedotin exposure was variable. Germline V gene data show CDR1 as GTSNPN and CDR2 as SVGIG (reference sequence). This CDR3 spans 22 amino acids. Losses at the gene ends were 1 base for V and 0 bases for J; bases not matched to a gene: 15. TCRdb's copy holds only in-frame clones and misses some; the assay was immunoSEQ multiplex PCR. The data show approximately 100,000 clones, more than 90% seen once. This clone has just one count.

The chain links TRBV30 to TRBJ2-1; 16 bases line up with TRBD2. The sequences come from peripheral blood mononuclear cells (PBMCs), collected at baseline. This TCR derives from a human donor with classical Hodgkin lymphoma. The CDR3 region has the DNA TGTGCCTGGAGTGGGGAACGGGGTCGGGGACTAGCGGGAGGGGGCTCCTACAATGAGCAGTTCTTC. This translates into CAWSGERGRGLAGGGSYNEQFF.